This T cell receptor (beta chain) comes out of a study of metastatic and nonmetastatic thyroid tumors. Thyroid surgery took place with no prior treatment in any patient. MiXCR re-clonotyped the PCR reads for TCRdb. The sample holds 35,000 to 50,000 clones, less than 20% seen once. Sequencing was performed on tumor tissue. The sequence was obtained from a female donor with papillary thyroid cancer or a benign thyroid nodule (not recorded which). Some clones in this sample may be carry-over from other donors' samples.

This CDR3 reads CAWGRGGNRGETQYF. In DNA, the CDR3 is TGTGCCTGGGGTAGGGGCGGGAATAGAGGAGAGACCCAGTACTTC. The chain employs TRBV30 and TRBJ2-5; the D gene is possibly TRBD2 (6 bases). The CDR3 extends over 15 amino acids. The V gene lost 5 bases and the J gene lost 4 bases, with 20 bases spanning the gap. Germline assignment: CDR1 GTSNPN and CDR2 SVGIG (reference sequence).